This TCR beta chain was obtained from a study of beta chain features in type 1 diabetes. Via the markers CD45RO/CCR7/CD25/CD127/CD95/CD27, stem cell-like memory, regulatory, central memory and naive CD4+ cells were sorted. Findings of the study overall: There was a moderate but significant shortening of TCRB CDR3s in all four CD4+ subsets of Type 1 diabetes patients.

CDR1 GTSNPN and CDR2 SVGIG come from the germline V gene (reference sequence). This CDR3 contains 15 residues. V was pared by 3 bases and J by 4 bases, with 13 bases between. As every portion of the isolated RNA was reverse transcribed, the sequencing read expressed TCRB transcripts. Sequencing used immunoSEQ multiplex PCR; TCRdb keeps in-frame clones, though not all of them. Among some 370,000 clones listed, about 10% were seen once. Of note for this clone: Its specificity is unknown. A read error may explain this, as a much larger clone is one base away. Distinct nucleotide sequences in the sample also encode this CDR3.

Sample: central memory CD4+ T cells from blood. V gene TRBV30 combines with J gene TRBJ2-6; maybe TRBD2 (6 bases). The source of this sequence is a man aged 25 to 45 with type 1 diabetes. The CDR3 region is CAWRGGRTGANVLTF. CDR3 in DNA: TGTGCCTGGAGGGGGGGTCGCACAGGGGCCAACGTCCTGACTTTC.